What follows are 11 T cell receptor beta chains derived from one specimen sequenced in a study of T cell repertoires in cytomegalovirus infection. No cognate antigen is known for these TCRs. TCRdb re-analysed the reads in MiXCR, keeping a single row per CDR3 protein. The sample yields 200,000 to 250,000 distinct CDR3 sequences, roughly 34% seen once. The source was CD8+ T cells from cultured PBMCs, collected from culture after CMV antigen stimulation. All receptors derive from a human donor in good health (CMV status not recorded). Some clones in this sample may be carry-over from other donors' samples.

The chain carries TRBV4-2 and TRBJ2-1, with TRBD2 matching over 8 bases. The CDR3 length is 16 residues. V lost 4 bases and J lost 5; bases outside the gene matches: 10. CDR1 and CDR2 from the germline V gene are LGHNA and YNFKEQ. Here the CDR3 DNA reads TGTGCCAGCAGCCTCCTCCTTAGCGGGAACAACAATGAGCAGTTCTTC. Protein sequence: CASSLLLSGNNNEQFF.

The chain has TRBV24-1 and TRBJ2-2; TRBD1 matches 7 bases. V gave up 4 bases and J gave up 1 base; unmatched junction bases: 5. This CDR3 region has 16 residues. From germline, CDR1 is KGHDR and CDR2 SFDVKD. CDR3 sequence reads: CATSDPGTENTGELFF. DNA for the CDR3: TGTGCCACCAGTGACCCCGGGACAGAGAACACCGGGGAGCTGTTTTTT.

The V and J genes are TRBV2 and TRBJ2-1, with 7 nucleotides matching TRBD1. CDR1 is SNHLY, CDR2 FYNNEI, per germline. The V and J ends lost 4 bases and 10 bases, in that order; junction bases with no gene match: 7. The CDR3 is 13 residues long. Here the CDR3 DNA reads TGTGCCAGCAGTGTCAACAGGGGATGGGAGCAGTTCTTC. Its translation: CASSVNRGWEQFF.

The rearrangement joins TRBV11-2 to TRBJ2-7; 8 bases are a match to TRBD1. The CDR3 extends over 15 amino acids. Germline CDR1 is SGHAT and CDR2 is FQNNGV. V gave up 7 bases and J gave up 3 bases; unmatched junction bases: 11. CDR3 DNA sequence: TGTGCCAGCACCGACGGGGACAGGCGCGGCTACGAGCAGTACTTC. Its translation: CASTDGDRRGYEQYF.

The chain recombines TRBV24-1 with TRBJ2-5, with D possibly matching TRBD1 (5 bases). This CDR3 spans 14 amino acids. Germline V CDR1 and CDR2: KGHDR, SFDVKD. Trimming cost V 3 bases and J 3 bases, with 10 bases left between them. The CDR3 sequence: CATSDGKGEETQYF. CDR3 DNA: TGTGCCACCAGTGATGGAAAAGGGGAAGAGACCCAGTACTTC.

The chain is built from TRBV7-1 and TRBJ1-6; possibly TRBD1 for D (6 bases). TRBV7-1 is placed among ORFs of uncertain function. The CDR3 loop spans 14 amino acids. V dropped 5 bases and J dropped 7 bases, with 12 bases sitting between them. The CDR3 protein is CASSPRDNNSPLHF. CDR3 nucleotide sequence: TGTGCCAGCAGCCCCCGGGACAACAATTCACCCCTCCACTTT.

The chain carries TRBV28 and TRBJ2-7, with D perhaps being TRBD1 or TRBD2 (5 bases each). The CDR3 totals 14 residues. CDR1 is MDHEN and CDR2 is SYDVKM in the germline V gene. V was clipped by 6 bases and J by 2 bases, with 14 bases between them. The CDR3 spells CASSSTEGPYEQYF. CDR3 DNA sequence: TGTGCCAGCAGCTCGACAGAGGGGCCCTACGAGCAGTACTTC.

This sequence joins TRBV11-3 and TRBJ2-3; the match to TRBD1 covers 8 bases. J was trimmed by 1 base and V by 5 bases; bases with no gene match: 5. Looked up from germline, CDR1 is SGHNT and CDR2 is YENEEA. This CDR3 is 15 amino acids long. The CDR3 region has the DNA TGTGCCAGCAGCAGGACAGGGTTGGGCACAGATACGCAGTATTTT. Translation gives CASSRTGLGTDTQYF.

Many counts were recorded for this clonotype. This chain uses TRBV7-8 with TRBJ2-6; D call uncertain. The CDR3 length is 18 residues. Germline lookup yields CDR1 SGHVS and CDR2 FQNEAQ. The germline V and J ends were trimmed by 5 bases and 1 base, with 18 bases remaining between them. The CDR3 sequence is CASSPRRAPMSGANVLTF. CDR3 DNA sequence: TGTGCCAGCAGCCCCAGAAGGGCTCCCATGTCTGGGGCCAACGTCCTGACTTTC.

A single count supports this clonotype. This chain uses TRBV28 with TRBJ1-2; TRBD1 agrees at 7 bases. The CDR3 contains 17 residues. CDR1 MDHEN and CDR2 SYDVKM come from the germline V gene. V lost 5 bases, J lost 8 bases, and 20 bases stayed unmatched. This chain's CDR3 is CASSRIAGGGRPGGYTF. CDR3 nucleotides: TGTGCCAGCAGTCGGATTGCAGGGGGGGGCCGTCCGGGGGGCTACACCTTC.

This clonotype occurred a few times. V is TRBV6-1 and J is TRBJ2-3; TRBD2 matches 8 bases. The CDR3 totals 14 residues. The V segment lost 6 bases and the J segment 4 bases; nucleotides outside the gene matches: 6. Per the germline V gene, CDR1 is MNHNS and CDR2 is SASEGT. This CDR3 is CASSPGGEADTQYF. In DNA form, the CDR3 reads TGTGCCAGCAGCCCGGGGGGGGAGGCAGATACGCAGTATTTT.